This T cell receptor (beta chain) was recorded in a study of T cells in Graves' hyperthyroidism and ophthalmopathy. This clonotype came up many times. The target antigen is unknown. TCR beta CDR3 regions were amplified from RNA transcripts. When the TCR CDR3 underwent first-round RT-PCR, the HTBI primer set was used. TCRdb ran MiXCR on the multiplex PCR reads and lists one entry per CDR3 protein. Of hundreds of thousands of distinct CDR3 sequences listed, roughly 17% are singletons. The study defined stable Graves' hyperthyroidism as no ophthalmopathy progression within 18 months. The study's findings and limits: Also found in blood were most expanded thyroid clonotypes above 0.001.

Sequencing used blood. This sequence originates from a woman under 30 with Graves' hyperthyroidism.

The CDR3 DNA is TGTGCCAGCACCAGATTCTCTGGGGCCAACGTCCTGACTTTC. As protein: CASTRFSGANVLTF. The V and J genes are TRBV7-2 and TRBJ2-6; D gene ambiguous. Deletions cut 7 bases from V and 0 bases from J, with 7 bases between. The CDR3 has 14 amino acids. The germline V gene has CDR1 SGHTA and CDR2 FQGNSA.